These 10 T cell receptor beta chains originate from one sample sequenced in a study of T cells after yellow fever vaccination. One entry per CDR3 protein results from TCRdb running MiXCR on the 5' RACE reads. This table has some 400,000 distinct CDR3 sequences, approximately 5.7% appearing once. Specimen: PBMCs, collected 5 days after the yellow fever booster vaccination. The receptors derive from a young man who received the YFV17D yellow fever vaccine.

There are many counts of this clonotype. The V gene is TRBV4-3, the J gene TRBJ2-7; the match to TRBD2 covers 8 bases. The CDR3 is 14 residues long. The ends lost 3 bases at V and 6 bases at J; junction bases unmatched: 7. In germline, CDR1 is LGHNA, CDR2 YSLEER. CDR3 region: CASSQGSGIGEQYF. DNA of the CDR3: TGCGCCAGCAGCCAGGGTAGCGGGATAGGCGAGCAGTACTTC.

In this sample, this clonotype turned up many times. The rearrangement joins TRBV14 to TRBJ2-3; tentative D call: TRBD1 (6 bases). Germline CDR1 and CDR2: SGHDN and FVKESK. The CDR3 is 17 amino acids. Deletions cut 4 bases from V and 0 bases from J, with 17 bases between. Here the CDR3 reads CASSPPWDIDSTDTQYF. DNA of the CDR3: TGTGCCAGCAGCCCCCCCTGGGACATTGATAGCACAGATACGCAGTATTTT.

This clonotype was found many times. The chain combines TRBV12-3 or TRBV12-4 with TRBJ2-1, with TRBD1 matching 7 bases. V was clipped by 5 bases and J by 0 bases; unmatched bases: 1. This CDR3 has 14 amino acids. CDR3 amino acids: CASSGTASYNEQFF. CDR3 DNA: TGTGCCAGCAGTGGGACAGCCTCCTACAATGAGCAGTTCTTC.

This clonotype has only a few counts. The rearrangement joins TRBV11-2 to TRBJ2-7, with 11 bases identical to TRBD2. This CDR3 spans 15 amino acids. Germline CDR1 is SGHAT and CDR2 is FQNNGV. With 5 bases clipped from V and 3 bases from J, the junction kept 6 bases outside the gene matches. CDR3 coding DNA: TGTGCCAGCAGCCCCAGGACTAGCGGGCTCTACGAGCAGTACTTC. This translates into CASSPRTSGLYEQYF.

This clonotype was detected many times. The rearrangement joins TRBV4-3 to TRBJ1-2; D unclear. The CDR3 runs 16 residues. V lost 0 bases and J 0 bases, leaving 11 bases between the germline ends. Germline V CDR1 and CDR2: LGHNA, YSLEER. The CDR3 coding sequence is TGCGCCAGCAGCCAAGATCCTCAGAGAGCTAACTATGGCTACACCTTC. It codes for CASSQDPQRANYGYTF.

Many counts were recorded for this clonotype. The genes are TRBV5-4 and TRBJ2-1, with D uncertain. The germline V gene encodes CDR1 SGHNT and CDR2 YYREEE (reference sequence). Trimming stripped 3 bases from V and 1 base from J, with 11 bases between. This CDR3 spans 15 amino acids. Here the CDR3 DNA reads TGTGCCAGCAGCTCACCACTTAAATCCTACAATGAGCAGTTCTTC. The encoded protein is CASSSPLKSYNEQFF.

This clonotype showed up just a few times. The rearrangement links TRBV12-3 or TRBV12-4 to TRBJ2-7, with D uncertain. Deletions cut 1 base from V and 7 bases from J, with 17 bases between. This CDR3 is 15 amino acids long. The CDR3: CASSLGRTRLGEQYF. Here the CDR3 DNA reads TGTGCCAGCAGTTTAGGGCGAACTCGATTGGGGGAGCAGTACTTC.

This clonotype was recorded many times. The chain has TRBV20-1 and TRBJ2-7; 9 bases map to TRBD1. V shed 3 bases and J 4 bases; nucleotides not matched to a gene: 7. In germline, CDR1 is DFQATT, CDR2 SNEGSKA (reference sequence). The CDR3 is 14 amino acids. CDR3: CSARGTGSIYEQYF. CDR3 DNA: TGCAGTGCTAGGGGGACAGGGAGTATTTACGAGCAGTACTTC.

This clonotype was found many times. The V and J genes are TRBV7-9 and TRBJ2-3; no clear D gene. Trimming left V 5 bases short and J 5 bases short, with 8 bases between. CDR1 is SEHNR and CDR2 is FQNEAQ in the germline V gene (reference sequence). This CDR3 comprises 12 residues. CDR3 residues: CASSPVGDTQYF. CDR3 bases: TGTGCCAGCAGCCCAGTCGGAGATACGCAGTATTTT.

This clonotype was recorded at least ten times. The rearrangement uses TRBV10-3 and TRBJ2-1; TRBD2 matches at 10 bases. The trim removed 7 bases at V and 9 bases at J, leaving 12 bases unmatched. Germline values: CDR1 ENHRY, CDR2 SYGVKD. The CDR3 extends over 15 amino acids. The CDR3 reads CAINPSGRSGSEQFF. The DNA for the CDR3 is TGTGCCATCAACCCTAGCGGGAGATCGGGGAGTGAGCAGTTCTTC.